This TCR beta chain emerged from a study of cytomegalovirus exposure and HLA in healthy donors. Whole-study results and caveats: Most of the TCR beta V segments (in an earlier analysis) were productive either about 87% or about 30% of the time.

The V end was cut by 1 base, the J end by 2 bases, with 15 bases between. Germline lookup yields CDR1 SGDLS and CDR2 YYNGEE. This CDR3 region has 16 residues. Both 60 Vbeta primers and 13 Jbeta primers went into the PCR. This table comes from immunoSEQ multiplex PCR, and its TCRdb copy is limited to in-frame clones, with some not included. The sample has a few hundred thousand clones, around 90% seen once. As regards this clone: Its cognate antigen is unknown.

The sequencing input was PBMCs. V gene TRBV9 combines with J gene TRBJ2-5, with no clear D. The TCR sequence derives from a girl aged 2-9 years in good health and CMV-seronegative. In nucleotides, the CDR3 is TGTGCCAGCAGCGTAACAGCCCAAACCGTACAAGAGACCCAGTACTTC. Residues: CASSVTAQTVQETQYF.